Shown below are 26 T cell receptor beta chains from a single sample sequenced in a study of PD-L1 blockade in urothelial cancer. TCRdb keeps only in-frame clones here, not all; method: immunoSEQ multiplex PCR. The data show roughly 48,000 clones, with approximately 80% seen just once and 5.8% held by the top ten. Here the sequenced sample was PBMCs, taken around atezolizumab (anti-PD-L1) treatment. These receptors all come from a man in his forties with urothelial cancer.

The chain employs TRBV6-1 and TRBJ1-4, with D unclear. Trimming cost V 1 base and J 8 bases, with 8 bases left between them. The V gene's germline CDR1 is MNHNS and CDR2 SASEGT. CDR3 length: 13 amino acids. CDR3 bases: TGTGCCAGCAGTGAAGGCCCCCGGGAAAAACTGTTTTTT. It is translated as CASSEGPREKLFF.

DNA of the CDR3: TGTGCCAGCAGCCTAACCGGGACTAGCTCCTACGAGCAGTACTTC. Translating it yields CASSLTGTSSYEQYF. The chain recombines TRBV25-1 with TRBJ2-7; 8 bases are shared with TRBD2. The CDR3 covers 15 residues. The germline V gene has CDR1 MGHDK and CDR2 SYGVNS. V shed 6 bases, J shed 0 bases, and the junction held 7 bases outside the gene matches.

This clone was seen a single time. This chain joins TRBV28 and TRBJ2-7; D remains ambiguous. The V gene lost 10 bases and the J gene lost 1 base, with 11 bases spanning the gap. This CDR3 spans 12 amino acids. Germline V gene sequence: CDR1 MDHEN, CDR2 SYDVKM. This CDR3 reads CANRGESYEQYF. The DNA for the CDR3 is TGTGCCAACCGCGGAGAGTCCTACGAGCAGTACTTC.

The genes are TRBV28 and TRBJ1-2; the D is unclear. Germline V CDR1 and CDR2: MDHEN, SYDVKM. This CDR3 region has 13 residues. The V and J ends lost 6 bases and 5 bases respectively, with 13 bases between them. CDR3 sequence (DNA): TGTGCCAGCAGCCAACAGTCATTATATGGCTACACCTTC. Amino acids: CASSQQSLYGYTF.

The rearrangement joins TRBV18 to TRBJ2-5; TRBD2 aligns across 7 bases. CDR3 size: 15 residues. The germline V gene has CDR1 KGHSH and CDR2 LQKENI. V lost 3 bases, J lost 4 bases, and 8 bases stayed unmatched. The CDR3 protein is CASSPSGLGPETQYF. In nucleotides, the CDR3 is TGTGCCAGCTCACCTTCCGGACTAGGCCCAGAGACCCAGTACTTC.

This chain uses TRBV7-9 with TRBJ2-7; 12 bases are shared with TRBD2. Trimming took 0 bases from V and 6 from J; bases not matched to a gene: 6. Germline V gives CDR1 SEHNR, CDR2 FQNEAQ (reference sequence). The CDR3 length is 16 residues. The chain's CDR3 is CASSLALTSGRSEQYF. The CDR3 DNA reads as TGTGCCAGCAGCTTAGCACTGACTAGCGGGAGATCCGAGCAGTACTTC.

V gene TRBV5-4 combines with J gene TRBJ2-3, with 7 bases matching TRBD1. In germline, CDR1 is SGHNT, CDR2 YYREEE (reference sequence). V trimming: 0 bases; J trimming: 5 bases; junction bases outside the gene matches: 6. This CDR3 comprises 15 residues. The DNA for the CDR3 is TGTGCCAGCAGCTTGGCGACAGGGTGGGAAGATACGCAGTATTTT. Residues: CASSLATGWEDTQYF. The whole variable domain, remainder taken from reference TRBV5-4 and TRBJ2-3, is ETGVTQSPTHLIKTRGQQVTLRCSSQSGHNTVSWYQQALGQGPQFIFQYYREEENGRGNFPPRFSGLQFPNYSSELNVNALELDDSALYLCASSLATGWEDTQYFGPGTRLTVL.

The table lists this clone with a few counts. The CDR3 bases are TGCAGCGCCCAGAACAGGGTCCAAGAGACCCAGTACTTC. It translates to CSAQNRVQETQYF. V is TRBV29-1 and J is TRBJ2-5; TRBD1 is a possible D gene (6 bases). CDR1 and CDR2 (germline): SQVTM, ANQGSEA. There are 13 residues in the CDR3. V was trimmed by 7 bases and J by 1 base, leaving 13 bases between them. Together with reference TRBV29-1 and TRBJ2-5, the CDR3 gives the full variable domain: SAVISQKPSRDICQRGTSLTIQCQVDSQVTMMFWYRQQPGQSLTLIATANQGSEATYESGFVIDKFPISRPNLTFSTLTVSNMSPEDSSIYLCSAQNRVQETQYFGPGTRLLVL.

The chain employs TRBV5-7 and TRBJ2-1; 10 bases are shared with TRBD2. TRBV5-7 is annotated as an ORF whose role is uncertain. V lost 4 bases to trimming and J lost 0 bases; unmatched junction nucleotides: 7. CDR3 length: 17 amino acids. The CDR3 loop is CASSEGLASSSYNEQFF. The CDR3 bases are TGTGCCAGCAGCGAGGGACTAGCGTCCAGCTCCTACAATGAGCAGTTCTTC.

The chain uses TRBV6-4 and TRBJ2-7; possibly TRBD1 for D (7 bases). The CDR3 covers 15 residues. CDR1 is MRHNA, CDR2 SNTAGT, per germline. V was pared by 5 bases and J by 4 bases, with 18 bases between. This CDR3 is CASSILAGQTYEQYF. The CDR3 DNA reads as TGTGCCAGCAGTATATTGGCGGGACAGACATACGAGCAGTACTTC.

J is TRBJ2-5 and V is TRBV29-1; TRBD2 agrees at 15 bases. CDR1 SQVTM and CDR2 ANQGSEA come from the germline V gene. The CDR3 length is 14 residues. V shed 4 bases, J shed 5 bases, and the junction held 2 bases outside the gene matches. The CDR3 sequence is CSVGGTSGRETQYF. CDR3 DNA: TGCAGCGTTGGGGGGACTAGCGGGAGGGAGACCCAGTACTTC.

The V gene is TRBV7-9, the J gene TRBJ2-7; unclear D gene. The germline CDR1 and CDR2 sequences are SEHNR and FQNEAQ (reference sequence). This CDR3 has 10 residues. Trimming left V 8 bases short and J 6 bases short, with 8 bases between. The DNA of the CDR3 is TGTGCCAGCTCAGGCTCCGAGCAGTACTTC. It is translated as CASSGSEQYF.

This clone came up once. The chain joins TRBV28 to TRBJ2-2, with TRBD2 identical over 7 bases. Per the germline V gene, CDR1 is MDHEN and CDR2 is SYDVKM. The J segment lost 5 bases and the V segment lost 9 bases, leaving 9 bases of the junction unmatched. The CDR3 has 14 amino acids. The DNA for the CDR3 is TGTGCCAGTCGCGGGAGCGGCAGGACCGGGGAGCTGTTTTTT. This translates into CASRGSGRTGELFF. Full variable domain (rest looked up from reference TRBV28 and TRBJ2-2): DVKVTQSSRYLVKRTGEKVFLECVQDMDHENMFWYRQDPGLGLRLIYFSYDVKMKEKGDIPEGYSVSREKKERFSLILESASTNQTSMYLCASRGSGRTGELFFGEGSRLTVL.

The gene calls are TRBV28 and TRBJ1-5; D may be TRBD1 (6 bases). The CDR3 totals 16 residues. Trimming removed 2 bases from V and 4 bases from J, with 15 bases in between. Germline CDR1 MDHEN, CDR2 SYDVKM. Written as DNA, the CDR3 is TGTGCCAGCAGTTTAGGGGCAGGGGTAAGGAATCAGCCCCAGCATTTT. Its translation: CASSLGAGVRNQPQHF.

This clone was counted a single time. The genes are TRBV4-2 and TRBJ1-5; TRBD1 aligns across 8 bases. CDR1 LGHNA and CDR2 YNFKEQ come from the germline V gene. This CDR3 region has 13 residues. Losses at the gene ends were 9 bases for V and 4 bases for J; bases not matched to a gene: 5. CDR3 amino acids: CASRGQGNQPQHF. For the CDR3, the DNA is TGTGCCAGTCGCGGACAGGGAAATCAGCCCCAGCATTTT.

V gene TRBV15 combines with J gene TRBJ2-6; 9 bases match TRBD2. In germline, CDR1 is LNHNV, CDR2 YYDKDF (reference sequence). The junction had 10 bases not matched to a gene; V was cut back by 1 base and J by 0 bases. This CDR3 has 20 residues. This CDR3 is CATSRGGAGGFRSGANVLTF. The CDR3 nucleotides read TGTGCCACCAGCAGAGGGGGGGCGGGAGGGTTTCGCTCTGGGGCCAACGTCCTGACTTTC.

The chain couples TRBV19 to TRBJ2-7; 10 nucleotides agree with TRBD2. V lost 5 bases to trimming and J lost 1 base; unmatched junction nucleotides: 8. The CDR3 sequence is 16 residues long. Germline V gene data show CDR1 as LNHDA and CDR2 as SQIVND (reference sequence). The CDR3 reads CASSPGRTSGSYEQYF. DNA of the CDR3: TGTGCCAGTAGTCCCGGGAGGACTAGCGGTTCCTACGAGCAGTACTTC.

Only one count was recorded for this clone. This chain uses TRBV9 with TRBJ2-1; the D gene is possibly TRBD2 (5 bases). The germline V and J ends were trimmed by 3 bases and 6 bases, with 16 bases remaining between them. The germline CDR1 and CDR2 sequences are SGDLS and YYNGEE. CDR3 size: 15 residues. CDR3 loop: CASSGGLGDGNEQFF. Written as DNA, the CDR3 is TGTGCCAGCAGCGGAGGACTGGGAGACGGCAATGAGCAGTTCTTC.

V and J are TRBV6-5 and TRBJ2-1; D is perhaps TRBD2 (6 bases). Germline loops: CDR1 MNHEY, CDR2 SVGAGI. Deletions cut 10 bases from V and 9 bases from J, with 25 bases between. The CDR3 extends over 15 amino acids. The CDR3 nucleotides read TGTGCCACCCATCCGACTAGGAGGGATATCGGTGAGCAGTTCTTC. Amino acids: CATHPTRRDIGEQFF.

Worth noting for this clone: At one of its ends the junction is not consistent with the germline gene, which may arise from a read error. The chain carries TRBV30 and TRBJ1-5, with 12 bases lining up with TRBD1. The CDR3 is 16 residues long. The germline CDR1 and CDR2 sequences are GTSNPN and SVGIG (reference sequence). CDR3 region: CAWSVPGTGGNQPQHF. The CDR3, as DNA: TGTGCCTGGAGTGTACCCGGGACAGGGGGCAACCAGCCCCAGCATTTT.

The chain couples TRBV18 to TRBJ2-1; 7 bases align to TRBD2. V shed 0 bases, J shed 10 bases, and the junction held 3 bases outside the gene matches. This CDR3 contains 13 residues. In germline, CDR1 is KGHSH, CDR2 LQKENI. For the CDR3, the DNA is TGTGCCAGCTCACCACCGGGGCGGGGGGAGCAGTTCTTC. Its translation is CASSPPGRGEQFF.

The gene calls are TRBV19 and TRBJ1-1; D might be TRBD1 (5 bases). Germline values: CDR1 LNHDA, CDR2 SQIVND (reference sequence). The CDR3 spans 14 residues. The V end was cut by 3 bases, the J end by 0 bases, with 8 bases between. CDR3: CASSIRGMNTEAFF. CDR3 DNA sequence: TGTGCCAGTAGTATTCGGGGGATGAACACTGAAGCTTTCTTT.

The CDR3 loop is CASGWGGNTEAFF. Written as DNA, the CDR3 is TGCGCCAGCGGATGGGGGGGGAACACTGAAGCTTTCTTT. The chain has TRBV4-3 and TRBJ1-1; D perhaps matches TRBD1 (5 bases). V was shortened by 8 bases and J by 1 base, with 11 bases between the two germline ends. The CDR3 is made up of 13 amino acids. Looked up from germline, CDR1 is LGHNA and CDR2 is YSLEER.

CDR3 nucleotide sequence: TGTGCCAGCAGTCCGATCCCAGGGGGAGGCACTGAAGCTTTCTTT. Translating gives CASSPIPGGGTEAFF. The V gene is TRBV27, the J gene TRBJ1-1, with 7 bases lining up with TRBD1. The CDR3 loop spans 15 amino acids. Germline V gene lookup returns CDR1 MNHEY and CDR2 SMNVEV (reference sequence). V shed 5 bases, J shed 4 bases, and the junction held 10 bases outside the gene matches.

The chain recombines TRBV6-1 with TRBJ2-1; 14 bases are shared with TRBD2. The germline CDR1 and CDR2 sequences are MNHNS and SASEGT. The ends lost 4 bases at V and 1 base at J; junction bases unmatched: 9. This CDR3 is 19 amino acids long. The CDR3 spells CASSASTSGRGASYNEQFF. CDR3 nucleotide sequence: TGTGCCAGCAGTGCGTCGACTAGCGGGAGGGGGGCGTCCTACAATGAGCAGTTCTTC.

A few counts support this clone. CDR3 region: CASSIYGTDTQYF. The CDR3, as DNA: TGTGCCAGTAGTATATACGGGACAGATACGCAGTATTTT. V usage is TRBV19 and J usage is TRBJ2-3; D is ambiguous. CDR3 length: 13 residues. V gave up 2 bases and J gave up 3 bases, with 6 bases separating them. CDR1 is LNHDA, CDR2 SQIVND, per germline (reference sequence).